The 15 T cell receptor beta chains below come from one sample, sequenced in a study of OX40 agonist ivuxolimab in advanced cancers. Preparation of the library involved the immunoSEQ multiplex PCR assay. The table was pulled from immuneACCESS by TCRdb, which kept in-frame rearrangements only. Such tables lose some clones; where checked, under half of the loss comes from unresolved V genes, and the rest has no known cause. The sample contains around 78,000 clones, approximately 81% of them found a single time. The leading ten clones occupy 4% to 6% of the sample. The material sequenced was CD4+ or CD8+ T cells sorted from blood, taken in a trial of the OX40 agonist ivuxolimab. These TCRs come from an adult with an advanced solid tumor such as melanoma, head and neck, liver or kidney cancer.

CDR3 DNA: TGTGCCAGCTCACCAATTTTAGACGAGGCTTACTCTGGAAACACCATATATTTT. This sequence encodes CASSPILDEAYSGNTIYF. The chain employs TRBV18 and TRBJ1-3, with unresolved D. CDR3 length: 18 amino acids. Germline V CDR1 and CDR2: KGHSH, LQKENI. The V and J ends lost 2 bases and 0 bases respectively, with 17 bases between them.

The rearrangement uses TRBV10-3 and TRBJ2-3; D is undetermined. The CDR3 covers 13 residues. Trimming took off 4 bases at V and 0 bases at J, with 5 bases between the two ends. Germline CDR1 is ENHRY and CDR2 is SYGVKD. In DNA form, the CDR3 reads TGTGCCATCAGTGCCGACAGCACAGATACGCAGTATTTT. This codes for CAISADSTDTQYF.

The CDR3 coding sequence is TGTGCCAGCAGCTTGGCCAGCGGGAGCTTCAGTGAGCAGTTCTTC. Its translation is CASSLASGSFSEQFF. This sequence joins TRBV5-4 and TRBJ2-1; 8 bases fit TRBD2. Germline V gene sequence: CDR1 SGHNT, CDR2 YYREEE (reference sequence). The CDR3 sequence is 15 residues long. Losses at the gene ends were 0 bases for V and 9 bases for J; bases not matched to a gene: 8.

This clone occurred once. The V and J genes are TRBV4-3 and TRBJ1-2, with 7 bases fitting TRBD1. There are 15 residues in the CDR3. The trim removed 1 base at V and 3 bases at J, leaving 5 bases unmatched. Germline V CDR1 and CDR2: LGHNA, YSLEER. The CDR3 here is CASSQVTGADYGYTF. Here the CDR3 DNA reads TGCGCCAGCAGCCAAGTTACAGGGGCCGACTATGGCTACACCTTC.

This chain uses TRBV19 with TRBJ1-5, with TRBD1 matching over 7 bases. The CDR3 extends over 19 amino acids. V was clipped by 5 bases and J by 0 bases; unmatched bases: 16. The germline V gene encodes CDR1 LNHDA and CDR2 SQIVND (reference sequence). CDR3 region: CASSPRGTVSSYSNQPQHF. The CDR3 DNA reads TGTGCCAGTAGTCCACGTGGGACAGTTTCCTCCTATAGCAATCAGCCCCAGCATTTT.

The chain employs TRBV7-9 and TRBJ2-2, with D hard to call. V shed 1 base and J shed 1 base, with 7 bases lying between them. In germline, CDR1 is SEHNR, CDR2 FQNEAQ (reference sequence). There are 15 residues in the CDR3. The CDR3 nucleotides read TGTGCCAGCAGCTTAGAGACGCTGAACACCGGGGAGCTGTTTTTT. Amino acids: CASSLETLNTGELFF.

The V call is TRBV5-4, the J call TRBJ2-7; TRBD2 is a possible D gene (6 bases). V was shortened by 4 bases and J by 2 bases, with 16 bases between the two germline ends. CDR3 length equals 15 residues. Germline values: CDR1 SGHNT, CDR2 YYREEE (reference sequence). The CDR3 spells CASSPPGSGAYEQYF. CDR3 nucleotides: TGTGCCAGCAGCCCCCCCGGATCGGGAGCCTACGAGCAGTACTTC.

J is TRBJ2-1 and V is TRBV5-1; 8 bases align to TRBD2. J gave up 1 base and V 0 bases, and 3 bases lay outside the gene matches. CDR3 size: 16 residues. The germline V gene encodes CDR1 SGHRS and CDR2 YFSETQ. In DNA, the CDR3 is TGCGCCAGCAGCTTGGACGGGGGGGCGTCCTACAATGAGCAGTTCTTC. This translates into CASSLDGGASYNEQFF.

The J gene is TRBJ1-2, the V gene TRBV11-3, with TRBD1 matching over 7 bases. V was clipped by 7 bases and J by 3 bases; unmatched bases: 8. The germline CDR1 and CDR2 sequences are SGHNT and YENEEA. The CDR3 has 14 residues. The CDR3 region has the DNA TGTGCCAGCACCCAGGGGGGGCCCGACTATGGCTACACCTTC. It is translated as CASTQGGPDYGYTF.

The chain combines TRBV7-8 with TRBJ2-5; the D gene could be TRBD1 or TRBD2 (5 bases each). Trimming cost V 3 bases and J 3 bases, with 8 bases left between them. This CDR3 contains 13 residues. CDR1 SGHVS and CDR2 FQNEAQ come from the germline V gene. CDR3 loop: CASSFGTKETQYF. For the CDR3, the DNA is TGTGCCAGCAGCTTTGGGACCAAAGAGACCCAGTACTTC.

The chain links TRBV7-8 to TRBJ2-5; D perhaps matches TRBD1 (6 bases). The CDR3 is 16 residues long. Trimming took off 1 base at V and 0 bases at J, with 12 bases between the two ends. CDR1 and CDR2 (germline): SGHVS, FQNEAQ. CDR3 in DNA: TGTGCCAGCAGCTTAGAGGGGGAGTGGCACCAAGAGACCCAGTACTTC. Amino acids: CASSLEGEWHQETQYF. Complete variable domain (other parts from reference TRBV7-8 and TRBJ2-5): GAGVSQSPRYKVAKRGQDVALRCDPISGHVSLFWYQQALGQGPEFLTYFQNEAQLDKSGLPSDRFFAERPEGSVSTLKIQRTQQEDSAVYLCASSLEGEWHQETQYFGPGTRLLVL.

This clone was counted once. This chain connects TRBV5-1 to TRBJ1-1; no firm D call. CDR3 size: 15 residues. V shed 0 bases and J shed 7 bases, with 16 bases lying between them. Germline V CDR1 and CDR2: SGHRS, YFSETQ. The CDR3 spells CASSLGTAAQGEAFF. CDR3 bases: TGCGCCAGCAGCTTGGGAACGGCTGCCCAAGGTGAAGCTTTCTTT.

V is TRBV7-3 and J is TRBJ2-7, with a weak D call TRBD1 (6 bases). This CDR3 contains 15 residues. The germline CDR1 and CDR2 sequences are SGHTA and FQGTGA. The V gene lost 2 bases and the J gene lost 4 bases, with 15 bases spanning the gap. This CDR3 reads CASSLSAGAGYEQYF. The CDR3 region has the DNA TGTGCCAGCAGCTTATCTGCAGGGGCAGGGTACGAGCAGTACTTC.

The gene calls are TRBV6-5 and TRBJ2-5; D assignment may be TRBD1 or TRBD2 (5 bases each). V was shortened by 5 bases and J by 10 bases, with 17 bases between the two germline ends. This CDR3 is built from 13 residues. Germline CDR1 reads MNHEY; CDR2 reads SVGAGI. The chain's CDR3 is CASSKGPILNQYF. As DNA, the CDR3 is TGTGCCAGCAGTAAGGGACCCATCTTAAACCAGTACTTC.

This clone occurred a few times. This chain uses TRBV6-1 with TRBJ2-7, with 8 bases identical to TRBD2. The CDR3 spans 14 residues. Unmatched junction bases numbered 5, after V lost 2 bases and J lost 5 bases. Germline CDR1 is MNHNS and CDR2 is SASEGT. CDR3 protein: CASSERWREDEQYF. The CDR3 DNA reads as TGTGCCAGCAGTGAAAGATGGCGGGAGGACGAGCAGTACTTC.